The 22 T cell receptor beta chains in this list originate from one sample, sequenced in a study of OX40 agonist ivuxolimab in advanced cancers. The library was made by the immunoSEQ multiplex PCR assay. Not all clones reach the TCRdb copy of this immuneACCESS table, which keeps in-frame sequences only. Checked studies attribute under half of the gap to unresolved V genes and leave the rest unexplained. The sample table shows about 92,000 clones, and 90% to 95% are seen once. Around 0.3% of the sample belongs to the ten largest clones. Sequencing was performed on CD4+ or CD8+ T cells sorted from blood, taken in a trial of the OX40 agonist ivuxolimab. Receptors originate from an adult with an advanced solid tumor such as melanoma, head and neck, liver or kidney cancer.

The V call is TRBV29-1, the J call TRBJ2-1, with 9 bases matching TRBD1. Per the germline V gene, CDR1 is SQVTM and CDR2 is ANQGSEA. This CDR3 comprises 13 residues. The junction had 6 bases not matched to a gene; V was cut back by 5 bases and J by 7 bases. CDR3 loop: CSVSDRGRNEQFF. CDR3 in DNA: TGCAGCGTTTCGGACAGGGGTAGGAATGAGCAGTTCTTC.

In nucleotides, the CDR3 is TGCGCCAGCAGTGAGGCCGGGACAGGGAGGATCTATGGCTACACCTTC. This sequence encodes CASSEAGTGRIYGYTF. The rearrangement joins TRBV10-2 to TRBJ1-2; 9 bases are shared with TRBD1. This CDR3 is built from 16 residues. The ends lost 2 bases at V and 4 bases at J; junction bases unmatched: 8. CDR1 is WSHSY, CDR2 SAAADI, per germline.

This chain joins TRBV5-6 and TRBJ2-7; D ambiguous. Germline CDR1 SGHDT, CDR2 YYEEEE. V was pared by 2 bases and J by 5 bases, with 17 bases between. This CDR3 has 15 residues. The CDR3 sequence is CASSFGRASVHEQYF. For the CDR3, the DNA is TGTGCCAGCAGCTTCGGTCGGGCCTCGGTCCACGAGCAGTACTTC.

This clone occurred once. The chain is built from TRBV10-3 and TRBJ1-2; D ambiguous. The CDR3 runs to 13 residues. The germline CDR1 and CDR2 sequences are ENHRY and SYGVKD. The V end lost 10 bases, the J end lost 1 base, and 13 bases lay between the germline ends. The CDR3 protein is CATDGGNNYGYTF. CDR3 DNA sequence: TGTGCCACCGACGGAGGGAATAACTATGGCTACACCTTC.

V gene TRBV5-4 combines with J gene TRBJ1-2; the D is unclear. The CDR3 covers 12 residues. Trimming removed 0 bases at V and 5 bases at J, with 5 bases between. Looked up from germline, CDR1 is SGHNT and CDR2 is YYREEE (reference sequence). CDR3 sequence (DNA): TGTGCCAGCAGCTTGGCCGAGTATGGCTACACCTTC. It specifies CASSLAEYGYTF.

V usage is TRBV12-2 and J usage is TRBJ2-7; TRBD2, the D gene given by the table, was not confirmed from the DNA. TRBV12-2 is a pseudogene locus. The CDR3 runs to 15 residues. This CDR3 reads CASRLTSGSSYEQYF. The CDR3 coding sequence is TGTGCAAGTCGCTTGACTAGCGGGAGCTCCTACGAGCAGTACTTC.

The chain recombines TRBV5-8 with TRBJ2-2; 11 bases match TRBD2. In germline, CDR1 is SGHTS, CDR2 YDEGEE. This CDR3 has 20 amino acids. With V trimmed by 1 base and J by 0 bases, 11 bases remained unmatched. The CDR3 coding sequence is TGTGCCAGCAGCTTGCGGCTAGCGGGAGGAACTTTTTCGAACACCGGGGAGCTGTTTTTT. Its protein is CASSLRLAGGTFSNTGELFF.

The chain combines TRBV25-1 with TRBJ2-7; perhaps TRBD2 as D (6 bases). The V gene's germline CDR1 is MGHDK and CDR2 SYGVNS. The CDR3 spans 16 residues. The V end was cut by 1 base, the J end by 2 bases, with 15 bases between. This CDR3 reads CASSEFSGGVAYEQYF. In DNA, the CDR3 is TGTGCCAGCAGTGAATTTTCCGGCGGGGTGGCCTACGAGCAGTACTTC.

The chain has TRBV18 and TRBJ1-2; D unclear. In germline, CDR1 is KGHSH, CDR2 LQKENI. The CDR3 has 13 residues. V lost 3 bases and J lost 0, with 5 bases in between. The CDR3 bases are TGTGCCAGCTCACCTACAACTAACTATGGCTACACCTTC. It codes for CASSPTTNYGYTF.

This clone was counted between two and nine times. This rearrangement joins TRBV19 to TRBJ2-2; D is undetermined. With 5 bases removed from V and 0 bases from J, the gap between germline ends came to 13 bases. Germline values: CDR1 LNHDA, CDR2 SQIVND (reference sequence). This CDR3 has 16 amino acids. Here the CDR3 reads CASSPTRVTNTGELFF. CDR3 nucleotide sequence: TGTGCCAGTAGTCCGACCCGGGTAACGAACACCGGGGAGCTGTTTTTT.

The CDR3 region has the DNA TGTGCCAGCAGCCCAAGCGGGAGAGGGGCCTACGAGCAGTACTTC. Translation gives CASSPSGRGAYEQYF. V and J are TRBV7-2 and TRBJ2-7; 8 nucleotides line up with TRBD2. The CDR3 runs to 15 residues. Trimming removed 5 bases from V and 2 bases from J; junction bases left unmatched: 8. Per germline, CDR1 SGHTA and CDR2 FQGNSA.

This clone was seen more than once but under ten times. The sample holds other DNA sequences that translate to the same CDR3. The gene calls are TRBV27 and TRBJ2-5; D is uncertain. Germline V gene sequence: CDR1 MNHEY, CDR2 SMNVEV (reference sequence). The V end was cut by 0 bases, the J end by 2 bases, with 7 bases between. This CDR3 contains 14 residues. For the CDR3, the DNA is TGTGCCAGCAGTTTATCCCCAGCTCAAGAGACCCAGTACTTC. Its translation is CASSLSPAQETQYF.

V gene TRBV7-2 combines with J gene TRBJ2-1; D remains unclear. The germline V gene has CDR1 SGHTA and CDR2 FQGNSA. V lost 6 bases and J lost 8, with 11 bases in between. The CDR3 spans 12 residues. The CDR3 DNA reads TGTGCCAGCAGACGGCACGTGGATGAGCAGTTCTTC. As protein: CASRRHVDEQFF.

J is TRBJ2-1 and V is TRBV28; D may be TRBD1 (5 bases). Deletions cut 4 bases from V and 6 bases from J, with 10 bases between. The germline gives CDR1 MDHEN, CDR2 SYDVKM. The CDR3 is 13 amino acids. DNA of the CDR3: TGTGCCAGCAGTTGGGCAGGGATCAATGAGCAGTTCTTC. Its translation is CASSWAGINEQFF.

This chain connects TRBV6-5 to TRBJ2-2; TRBD1 or TRBD2 may be the D gene (6 bases each). Germline V lookup: CDR1 MNHEY, CDR2 SVGAGI. V was trimmed by 9 bases and J by 3 bases, leaving 17 bases between them. The CDR3 length is 15 residues. Here the CDR3 DNA reads TGTGCCAGTCCGATCGGGGGCGAGGACACCGGGGAGCTGTTTTTT. Translation: CASPIGGEDTGELFF.

This rearrangement joins TRBV2 to TRBJ1-1; 9 bases are a match to TRBD1. CDR3 length: 13 amino acids. The V gene end was trimmed by 1 base and the J gene end by 11 bases; junction bases not matched to a gene: 5. Per germline, CDR1 SNHLY and CDR2 FYNNEI. The CDR3 sequence: CASSEETGGRAFF. The CDR3 DNA follows: TGTGCCAGCAGTGAAGAGACAGGGGGTAGGGCTTTCTTT.

The J gene is TRBJ2-7, the V gene TRBV11-2; perhaps TRBD1 as D (7 bases). The CDR3 contains 13 residues. Germline CDR1 reads SGHAT; CDR2 reads FQNNGV. V shed 8 bases and J shed 2 bases, with 13 bases lying between them. CDR3 residues: CASGSGGPYEQYF. Written as DNA, the CDR3 is TGTGCCAGCGGGTCAGGGGGGCCCTACGAGCAGTACTTC.

This clone was recorded once. The rearrangement joins TRBV15 to TRBJ1-5; D is possibly TRBD1 (5 bases). The V gene's germline CDR1 is LNHNV and CDR2 YYDKDF (reference sequence). This CDR3 spans 15 amino acids. V lost 0 bases and J lost 7, with 13 bases in between. CDR3: CATSRDLGGIQPQHF. CDR3 coding DNA: TGTGCCACCAGCAGAGATCTCGGGGGGATACAGCCCCAGCATTTT.

The CDR3: CASSPEGLAGFEQYF. The CDR3 DNA reads TGTGCCAGCAGTCCCGAAGGACTAGCGGGATTCGAGCAGTACTTC. The V and J genes are TRBV5-4 and TRBJ2-7; 12 bases fit TRBD2. The CDR3 is 15 amino acids. Germline CDR1 is SGHNT and CDR2 is YYREEE (reference sequence). V shed 5 bases and J 6 bases; nucleotides not matched to a gene: 9. The full variable domain, completed using reference TRBV5-4 and TRBJ2-7, is ETGVTQSPTHLIKTRGQQVTLRCSSQSGHNTVSWYQQALGQGPQFIFQYYREEENGRGNFPPRFSGLQFPNYSSELNVNALELDDSALYLCASSPEGLAGFEQYFGPGTRLTVT.

This rearrangement joins TRBV10-3 to TRBJ2-5; 7 bases match TRBD2. Trimming at V came to 3 bases and at J to 2 bases, leaving 6 bases not matched to a gene. This CDR3 spans 15 amino acids. Germline assignment: CDR1 ENHRY and CDR2 SYGVKD. CDR3 residues: CAISEAAGAQETQYF. The CDR3 DNA reads as TGTGCCATCAGTGAAGCGGCGGGAGCACAAGAGACCCAGTACTTC.

The chain joins TRBV4-1 to TRBJ2-7; 12 positions agree with TRBD2. Germline values: CDR1 MGHRA, CDR2 YSYEKL. The CDR3 runs to 18 residues. Losses at the gene ends were 0 bases for V and 2 bases for J; bases not matched to a gene: 8. CDR3 in amino acids: CASSQERGLAGNTYEQYF. The CDR3 bases are TGCGCCAGCAGCCAAGAAAGAGGACTAGCGGGAAATACCTACGAGCAGTACTTC.

This clone was seen just once. The CDR3 protein is CASSEDSTYEQYF. CDR3 sequence (DNA): TGTGCCAGCAGTGAAGACAGTACCTACGAGCAGTACTTC. The V call is TRBV6-1, the J call TRBJ2-7; D call uncertain. The CDR3 is 13 amino acids. The germline V gene encodes CDR1 MNHNS and CDR2 SASEGT. The V gene lost 1 base and the J gene lost 2 bases, with 6 bases spanning the gap.